The entry below gives a single T cell receptor beta chain sequence along with its context. These data belong to a study of blood T cell repertoires in COVID-19. As for the study in general: From T cells, B-cell-depleted T cells, or PBMCs came the material, which was cDNA or gDNA.

In the authors' methods: Nucleated cell number was recorded as an estimate derived from reference gene primer amplification. Measured with immunoSEQ multiplex PCR; TCRdb has only the in-frame clones, and not every one. V and J calls and clone size are as listed in that table; D and trimming were resolved from the DNA. The sample yields 150,000 or so clones, roughly 87% seen once. The germline V gene encodes CDR1 LGHDT and CDR2 YNNKEL (reference sequence). V lost 3 bases to trimming and J lost 2 bases; unmatched junction nucleotides: 13. This CDR3 region has 18 residues. This receptor was identified in a human donor in a cohort sampled during active COVID-19. The sequenced sample consisted of peripheral blood. The chain has TRBV3-1 (or the pseudogene TRBV3-2) and TRBJ2-1; 7 nucleotides align to TRBD1. In DNA form, the CDR3 reads TGTGCCAGCAGCCACTCCGATCCAATCGGGACAGCCTACAATGAGCAGTTCTTC. Amino acids: CASSHSDPIGTAYNEQFF.